This T cell receptor beta chain derives from a study of blood T cells in healthy people across ages. The CDR3 loop spans 15 amino acids. The germline CDR1 and CDR2 sequences are MNHEY and SVGAGI. V was pared by 7 bases and J by 1 base, with 16 bases between. Study-level findings and limits: While age rose, TCR beta diversity per million T cells dropped in a roughly linear way.

It was with a sample-barcoded 5' primer and a J-beta primer mix that a second PCR of roughly 7 to 11 cycles was run. TCRdb reprocessed the 5' RACE reads via MiXCR and lists one record per CDR3 protein. The sample holds around 580,000 distinct CDR3 sequences, 45% to 55% seen once. Comments on this clonotype: What it recognizes is unknown.

The sample providers were healthy Caucasian people from Russia, aged about 6 to 90. Each individual donor underwent a draw of about 9.9 milliliters of peripheral blood. This chain links TRBV6-5 with TRBJ2-5; D may be TRBD1 or TRBD2 (5 bases each). The sequenced sample was blood. The source is an elderly man in good health. The DNA for the CDR3 is TGTGCCAGCAAACGAGGGGCAGTTCCCCAAGAGACCCAGTACTTC. Its translation is CASKRGAVPQETQYF.